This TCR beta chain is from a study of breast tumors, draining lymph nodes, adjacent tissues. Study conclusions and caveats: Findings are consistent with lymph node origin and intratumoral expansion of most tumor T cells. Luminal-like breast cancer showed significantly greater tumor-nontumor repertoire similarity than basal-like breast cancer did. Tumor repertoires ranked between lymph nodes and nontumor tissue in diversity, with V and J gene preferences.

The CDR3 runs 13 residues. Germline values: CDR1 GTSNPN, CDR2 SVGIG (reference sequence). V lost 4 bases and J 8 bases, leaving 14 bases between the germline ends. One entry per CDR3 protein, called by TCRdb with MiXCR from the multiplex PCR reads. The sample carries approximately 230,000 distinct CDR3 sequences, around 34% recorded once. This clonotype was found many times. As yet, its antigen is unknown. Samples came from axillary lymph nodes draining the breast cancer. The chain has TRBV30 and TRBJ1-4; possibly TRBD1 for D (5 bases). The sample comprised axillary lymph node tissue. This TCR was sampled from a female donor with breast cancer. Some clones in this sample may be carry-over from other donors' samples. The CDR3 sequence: CAWKRAGREKLFF. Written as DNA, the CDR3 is TGTGCCTGGAAGCGGGCAGGGAGGGAAAAACTGTTTTTT.